The TCR beta chain described here comes from a study of OX40 agonist ivuxolimab in advanced cancers. Study-wide results and caveats: Relative to CD4+, CD8+ T cells held more expanded clones on average. CD4+ and CD8+ T cells in blood underwent clonal expansion by week 6 at 0.1 to 3.0 mg/kg.

This clone was seen once. Its antigen is not known. Blood sampling was done at baseline, cycle 4 day 1, and cycle 7 day 1. Clones were read by immunoSEQ multiplex PCR, and TCRdb kept only the in-frame ones, dropping some. Here the sample spans over 65,000 clones, around 93% being singletons. The germline gives CDR1 LNHDA, CDR2 SQIVND (reference sequence). This CDR3 is built from 13 residues. The ends were cut back, 5 bases at V and 0 bases at J, with 7 bases in the middle. The specimen was CD4+ or CD8+ T cells sorted from blood, collected in a trial of the OX40 agonist ivuxolimab. This receptor was taken from an adult with an advanced solid tumor such as melanoma, head and neck, liver or kidney cancer. The V call is TRBV19, the J call TRBJ1-1, with D unclear. The CDR3 reads CASSAQVNTEAFF. Here the CDR3 DNA reads TGTGCCAGTAGTGCCCAGGTGAACACTGAAGCTTTCTTT. Complete variable domain (other parts from reference TRBV19 and TRBJ1-1): DGGITQSPKYLFRKEGQNVTLSCEQNLNHDAMYWYRQDPGQGLRLIYYSQIVNDFQKGDIAEGYSVSREKKESFPLTVTSAQKNPTAFYLCASSAQVNTEAFFGQGTRLTVV.